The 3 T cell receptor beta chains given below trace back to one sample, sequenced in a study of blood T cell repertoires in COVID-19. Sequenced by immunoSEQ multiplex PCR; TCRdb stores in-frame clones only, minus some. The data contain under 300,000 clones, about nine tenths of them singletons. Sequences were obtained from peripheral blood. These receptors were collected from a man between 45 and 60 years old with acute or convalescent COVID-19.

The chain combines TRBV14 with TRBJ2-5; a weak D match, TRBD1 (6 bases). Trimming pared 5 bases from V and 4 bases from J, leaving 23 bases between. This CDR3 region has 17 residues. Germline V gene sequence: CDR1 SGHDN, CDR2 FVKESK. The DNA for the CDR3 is TGTGCCAGCAGCTTTCAAACAGGGACCGTAAACCGAGAGACCCAGTACTTC. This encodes CASSFQTGTVNRETQYF.

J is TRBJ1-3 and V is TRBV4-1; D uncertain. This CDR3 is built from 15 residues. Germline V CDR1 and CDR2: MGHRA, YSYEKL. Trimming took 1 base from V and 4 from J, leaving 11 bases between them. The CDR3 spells CASSQGGEGGNTIYF. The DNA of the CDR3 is TGCGCCAGCAGCCAAGGCGGGGAGGGAGGAAACACCATATATTTT.

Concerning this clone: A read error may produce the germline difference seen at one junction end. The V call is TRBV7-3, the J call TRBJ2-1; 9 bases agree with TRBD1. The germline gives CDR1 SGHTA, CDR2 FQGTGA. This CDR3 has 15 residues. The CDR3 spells CASSITGTGYNEQFF. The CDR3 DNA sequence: TGTGCCAGCAGCATAACCGGGACAGGGTACAATGAGCAGTTCTTC.